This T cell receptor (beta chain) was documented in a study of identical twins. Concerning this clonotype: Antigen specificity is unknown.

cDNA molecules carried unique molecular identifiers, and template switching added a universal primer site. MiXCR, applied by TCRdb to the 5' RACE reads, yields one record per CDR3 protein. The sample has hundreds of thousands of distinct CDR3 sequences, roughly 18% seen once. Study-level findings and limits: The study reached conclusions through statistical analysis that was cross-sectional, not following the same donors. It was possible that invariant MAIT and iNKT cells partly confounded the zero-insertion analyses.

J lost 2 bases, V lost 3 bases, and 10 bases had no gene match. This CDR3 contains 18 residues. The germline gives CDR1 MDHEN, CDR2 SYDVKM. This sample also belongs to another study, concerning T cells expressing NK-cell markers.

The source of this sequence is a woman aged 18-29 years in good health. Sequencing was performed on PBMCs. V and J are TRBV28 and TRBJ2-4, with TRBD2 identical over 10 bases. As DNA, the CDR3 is TGTGCCAGCAGTTTGAGCGGGAGGGCCCGACAATCCAAAAACATTCAGTACTTC. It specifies CASSLSGRARQSKNIQYF.